This T cell receptor beta chain was identified during a study of T cell responses to AZD1222 COVID-19 vaccine. Study-wide results and caveats: Researchers took repertoire samples only after the peak T cell response had come.

This clone was found a few times. Its cognate antigen is unknown. This table comes from immunoSEQ multiplex PCR, and its TCRdb copy is limited to in-frame clones, with some not included. The profile shows about 130,000 clones, more than 90% of them singletons. CDR1 and CDR2 from the germline V gene are LGHNA and YNFKEQ. V was trimmed by 5 bases and J by 7 bases, leaving 12 bases between them. This CDR3 is built from 12 residues. Sequenced material: peripheral blood, taken 28 days after the second AZD1222 dose. This rearrangement joins TRBV4-2 to TRBJ2-7, with D possibly matching TRBD2 (7 bases). The receptor was derived from an adult who received the AZD1222 COVID-19 vaccine. The CDR3 nucleotides are TGTGCCAGCAGCAACGGGGGGCTAGAGCAGTACTTC. Its translation: CASSNGGLEQYF.